Shown below are 15 T cell receptor beta chains from a single sample sequenced in a study of blood T cell repertoires in COVID-19. Using immunoSEQ multiplex PCR, the repertoire was profiled, and TCRdb retains in-frame clones only, with some absent. The sample carries over 130,000 clones, around 90% recorded once. The sequencing input was peripheral blood. All receptors derive from a human donor with COVID-19, enrolled during active disease. The donor label of this sample is uncertain.

The rearrangement uses TRBV3-1 (or the pseudogene TRBV3-2) and TRBJ2-2; D is perhaps TRBD2 (6 bases). There are 15 residues in the CDR3. Per the germline V gene, CDR1 is LGHDT and CDR2 is YNNKEL (reference sequence). Trimming removed 1 base from V and 5 bases from J, with 11 bases in between. The chain's CDR3 is CASSQVLAYTGELFF. The DNA of the CDR3 is TGTGCCAGCAGCCAAGTACTAGCTTATACCGGGGAGCTGTTTTTT.

J is TRBJ1-2 and V is TRBV27, with D possibly TRBD1 on 6 matching bases. This CDR3 comprises 14 residues. In germline, CDR1 is MNHEY, CDR2 SMNVEV (reference sequence). Trimming removed 2 bases from V and 4 bases from J, with 11 bases in between. The CDR3 loop reads CASSLRGGGYGYTF. The CDR3, as DNA: TGTGCCAGCAGTTTACGAGGGGGTGGCTATGGCTACACCTTC.

The chain couples TRBV4-1 to TRBJ2-3; 8 nucleotides agree with TRBD1. The V segment lost 1 base and the J segment 0 bases; nucleotides outside the gene matches: 3. The CDR3 contains 16 residues. The germline V gene has CDR1 MGHRA and CDR2 YSYEKL. CDR3 region: CASSQVTGGSTDTQYF. CDR3 coding DNA: TGCGCCAGCAGCCAAGTAACAGGGGGTAGCACAGATACGCAGTATTTT.

The gene calls are TRBV24-1 and TRBJ2-2, with TRBD1 as a possible D gene (6 bases). V gave up 4 bases and J gave up 0 bases, with 11 bases separating them. This CDR3 region has 16 residues. The germline CDR1 and CDR2 sequences are KGHDR and SFDVKD. CDR3 DNA sequence: TGTGCCACCAGTGACAGAAGGACAGCGAACACCGGGGAGCTGTTTTTT. Its translation: CATSDRRTANTGELFF.

This chain connects TRBV7-8 to TRBJ1-3; TRBD1 agrees at 10 bases. V gave up 2 bases and J gave up 2 bases; unmatched junction bases: 3. The CDR3 is 16 residues long. CDR1 and CDR2 from the germline V gene are SGHVS and FQNEAQ. The CDR3 DNA sequence: TGTGCCAGCAGCTTAAGACAGGGGGCTGCTGGAAACACCATATATTTT. Amino acid sequence: CASSLRQGAAGNTIYF.

The chain combines TRBV11-3 with TRBJ1-1; 7 bases map to TRBD1. V gave up 1 base and J gave up 5 bases; unmatched junction bases: 4. Germline V gene sequence: CDR1 SGHNT, CDR2 YENEEA. The CDR3 has 14 residues. Written as DNA, the CDR3 is TGTGCCAGCAGCTTAGCAGGGGGGAGAACTGAAGCTTTCTTT. It translates to CASSLAGGRTEAFF.

The chain couples TRBV5-1 to TRBJ2-1; TRBD2 aligns across 8 bases. J was trimmed by 5 bases and V by 4 bases; bases with no gene match: 8. From germline, CDR1 is SGHRS and CDR2 YFSETQ. This CDR3 contains 15 residues. The DNA of the CDR3 is TGCGCCAGCAGCGACCAGGGACTAGTTAACAATGAGCAGTTCTTC. Translation: CASSDQGLVNNEQFF.

This chain uses TRBV6-5 with TRBJ2-5; TRBD2 matches at 10 bases. V trimming: 7 bases; J trimming: 2 bases; junction bases outside the gene matches: 7. The CDR3 consists of 15 residues. Germline assignment: CDR1 MNHEY and CDR2 SVGAGI. As DNA, the CDR3 is TGTGCCAGCAATCTTTTAGCGGGGGGACAAGAGACCCAGTACTTC. Its translation: CASNLLAGGQETQYF.

This sequence joins TRBV6-4 and TRBJ2-2; 12 nucleotides line up with TRBD2. This CDR3 region has 16 residues. With V trimmed by 2 bases and J by 4 bases, 2 bases remained unmatched. Germline assignment: CDR1 MRHNA and CDR2 SNTAGT. CDR3 DNA sequence: TGTGCCAGCAGTGACGCGGGACTAGCGGGCACCGGGGAGCTGTTTTTT. Its translation: CASSDAGLAGTGELFF.

The sample holds a few counts of this clone. The rearrangement uses TRBV12-5 and TRBJ2-5; no firm D call. Deletions cut 0 bases from V and 3 bases from J, with 5 bases between. Germline-derived CDR1 and CDR2 are LGHNT and FRNRAP. The CDR3 spans 13 residues. CDR3 amino acids: CASGLVLKETQYF. The CDR3, as DNA: TGTGCTAGTGGTTTGGTACTGAAAGAGACCCAGTACTTC.

This sequence joins TRBV3-1 (or the pseudogene TRBV3-2) and TRBJ2-5; possibly TRBD2 for D (6 bases). The CDR3 spans 14 residues. The V gene's germline CDR1 is LGHDT and CDR2 YNNKEL (reference sequence). Deletions cut 4 bases from V and 5 bases from J, with 14 bases between. The CDR3 is CASSRAGRRETQYF. CDR3 nucleotide sequence: TGTGCCAGCAGCCGCGCGGGGCGGCGCGAGACCCAGTACTTC.

J is TRBJ2-5 and V is TRBV5-4; 8 bases are shared with TRBD2. The V gene end was trimmed by 2 bases and the J gene end by 4 bases; junction bases not matched to a gene: 7. Germline V gene lookup returns CDR1 SGHNT and CDR2 YYREEE (reference sequence). The CDR3 covers 15 residues. CDR3: CASSLRNSGVETQYF. In nucleotides, the CDR3 is TGTGCCAGCAGCTTAAGGAATAGCGGGGTAGAGACCCAGTACTTC.

At least ten counts were recorded for this clone. CDR3 nucleotides: TGCGCCAGCAGCTTGGCTCTCGGGGGGCAGGGAGATACGCAGTATTTT. This codes for CASSLALGGQGDTQYF. V gene TRBV5-1 combines with J gene TRBJ2-3, with a weak D call TRBD2 (7 bases). Germline CDR1 is SGHRS and CDR2 is YFSETQ. The V and J ends lost 0 bases and 5 bases respectively, with 16 bases between them. CDR3 size: 16 residues.

The chain has TRBV28 and TRBJ1-2, with a tentative D call TRBD1 (5 bases). Germline values: CDR1 MDHEN, CDR2 SYDVKM. The CDR3 runs 12 residues. Trimming removed 3 bases at V and 8 bases at J, with 10 bases between. In nucleotides, the CDR3 is TGTGCCAGCAGTTTCAGACAGTACGGCTACACCTTC. Translation gives CASSFRQYGYTF.

A single count supports this clone. The V gene is TRBV12-3 or TRBV12-4, the J gene TRBJ1-3, with no clear D. CDR3 length: 12 residues. V dropped 2 bases and J dropped 5 bases, with 4 bases sitting between them. DNA of the CDR3: TGTGCCAGCAGTTTACAGAGAAACACCATATATTTT. This sequence encodes CASSLQRNTIYF.